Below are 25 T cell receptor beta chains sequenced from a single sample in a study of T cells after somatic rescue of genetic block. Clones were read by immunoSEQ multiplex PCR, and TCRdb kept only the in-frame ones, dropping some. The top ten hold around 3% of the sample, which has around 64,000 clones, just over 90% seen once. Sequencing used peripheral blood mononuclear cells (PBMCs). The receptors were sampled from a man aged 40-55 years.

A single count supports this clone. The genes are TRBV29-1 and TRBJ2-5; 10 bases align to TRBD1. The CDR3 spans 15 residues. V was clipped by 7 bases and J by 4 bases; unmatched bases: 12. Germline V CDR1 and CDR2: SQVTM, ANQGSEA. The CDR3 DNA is TGCAGCGCCCGAATTTGGACAGGGGGAGGAGAGACCCAGTACTTC. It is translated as CSARIWTGGGETQYF.

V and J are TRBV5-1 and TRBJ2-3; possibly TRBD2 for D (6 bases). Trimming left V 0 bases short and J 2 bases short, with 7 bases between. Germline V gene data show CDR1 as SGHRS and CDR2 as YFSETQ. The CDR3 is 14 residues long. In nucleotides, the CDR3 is TGCGCCAGCAGCTTGGCGGGAGACACAGATACGCAGTATTTT. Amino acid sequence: CASSLAGDTDTQYF.

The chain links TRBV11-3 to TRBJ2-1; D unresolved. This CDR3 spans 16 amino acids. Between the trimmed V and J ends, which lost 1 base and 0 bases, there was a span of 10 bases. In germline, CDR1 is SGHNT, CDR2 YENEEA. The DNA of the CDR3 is TGTGCCAGCAGCTTAGTCGGCGGCCACTCCTACAATGAGCAGTTCTTC. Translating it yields CASSLVGGHSYNEQFF.

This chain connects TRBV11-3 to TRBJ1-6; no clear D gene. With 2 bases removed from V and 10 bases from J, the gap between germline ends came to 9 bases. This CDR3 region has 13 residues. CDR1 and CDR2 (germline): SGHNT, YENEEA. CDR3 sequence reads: CASSLFRESPLHF. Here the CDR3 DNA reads TGTGCCAGCAGCTTATTTCGGGAATCACCCCTCCACTTT.

CDR3 in DNA: TGTGCCAGCAGCCATGGGTGGAGTATCACCGGGGAGCTGTTTTTT. Its protein is CASSHGWSITGELFF. V gene TRBV9 combines with J gene TRBJ2-2, with no clear D. CDR1 and CDR2 (germline): SGDLS, YYNGEE. The CDR3 sequence is 15 residues long. V lost 4 bases to trimming and J lost 4 bases, with 14 bases between them. The whole variable domain, remainder taken from reference TRBV9 and TRBJ2-2, is DSGVTQTPKHLITATGQRVTLRCSPRSGDLSVYWYQQSLDQGLQFLIQYYNGEERAKGNILERFSAQQFPDLHSELNLSSLELGDSALYFCASSHGWSITGELFFGEGSRLTVL.

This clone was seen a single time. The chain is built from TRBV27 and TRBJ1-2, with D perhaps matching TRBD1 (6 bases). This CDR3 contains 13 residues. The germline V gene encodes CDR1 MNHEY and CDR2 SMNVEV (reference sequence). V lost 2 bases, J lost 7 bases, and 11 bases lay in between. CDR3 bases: TGTGCCAGCAGTTTAAAACAGGGCTCTGGCTACACCTTC. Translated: CASSLKQGSGYTF.

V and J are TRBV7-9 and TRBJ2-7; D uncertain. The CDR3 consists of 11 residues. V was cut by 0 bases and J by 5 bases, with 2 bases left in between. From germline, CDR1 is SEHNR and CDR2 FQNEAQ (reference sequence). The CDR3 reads CASSLANEQYF. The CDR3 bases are TGTGCCAGCAGCTTAGCGAACGAGCAGTACTTC.

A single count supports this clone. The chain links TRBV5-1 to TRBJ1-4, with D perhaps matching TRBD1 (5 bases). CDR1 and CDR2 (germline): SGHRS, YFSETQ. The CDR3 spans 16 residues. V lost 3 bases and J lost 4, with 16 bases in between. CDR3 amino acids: CASSSEGWRNNEKLFF. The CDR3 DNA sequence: TGCGCCAGCAGCTCAGAGGGGTGGAGGAATAATGAAAAACTGTTTTTT.

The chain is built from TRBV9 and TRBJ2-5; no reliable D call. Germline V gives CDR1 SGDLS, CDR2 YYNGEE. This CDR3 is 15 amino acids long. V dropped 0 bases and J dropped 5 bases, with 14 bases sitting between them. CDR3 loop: CASSVDGWEWETQYF. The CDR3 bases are TGTGCCAGCAGCGTAGACGGTTGGGAATGGGAGACCCAGTACTTC.

The CDR3 region is CASSYEQRNTIYF. CDR3 nucleotide sequence: TGTGCCAGCAGCTATGAACAGAGAAACACCATATATTTT. The chain links TRBV5-6 to TRBJ1-3, with D unclear. The V gene's germline CDR1 is SGHDT and CDR2 YYEEEE. The CDR3 totals 13 residues. V lost 3 bases and J 5 bases, leaving 9 bases between the germline ends.

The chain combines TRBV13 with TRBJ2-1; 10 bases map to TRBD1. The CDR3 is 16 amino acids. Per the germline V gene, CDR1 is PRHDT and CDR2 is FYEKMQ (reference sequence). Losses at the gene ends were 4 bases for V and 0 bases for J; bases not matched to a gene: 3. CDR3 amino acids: CASSSRTGGSYNEQFF. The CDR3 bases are TGTGCCAGCAGCTCCCGGACAGGGGGCTCCTACAATGAGCAGTTCTTC.

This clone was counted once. In DNA, the CDR3 is TGTGCCAGCAGCACCAAGTCGGCCTCTACGAACACTGAAGCTTTCTTT. Its translation is CASSTKSASTNTEAFF. J is TRBJ1-1 and V is TRBV7-2; the D is unclear. The CDR3 is 16 amino acids. The V and J ends lost 5 bases and 1 base respectively, with 17 bases between them. CDR1 SGHTA and CDR2 FQGNSA come from the germline V gene.

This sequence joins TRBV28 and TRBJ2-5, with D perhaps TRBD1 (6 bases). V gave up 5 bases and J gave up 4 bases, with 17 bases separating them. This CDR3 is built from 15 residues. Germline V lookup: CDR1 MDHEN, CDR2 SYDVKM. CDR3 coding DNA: TGTGCCAGCAGTACCAACAGGGTTTCCGGAGAGACCCAGTACTTC. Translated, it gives CASSTNRVSGETQYF.

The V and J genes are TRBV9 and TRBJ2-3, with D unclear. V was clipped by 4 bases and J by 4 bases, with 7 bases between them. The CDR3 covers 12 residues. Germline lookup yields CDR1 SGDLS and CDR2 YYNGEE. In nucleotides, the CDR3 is TGTGCCAGCAGCTTGGGTCCAGATACGCAGTATTTT. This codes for CASSLGPDTQYF.

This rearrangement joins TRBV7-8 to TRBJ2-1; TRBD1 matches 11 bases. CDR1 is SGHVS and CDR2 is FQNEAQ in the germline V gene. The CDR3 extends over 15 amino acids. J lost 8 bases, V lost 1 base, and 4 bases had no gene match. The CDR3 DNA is TGTGCCAGCAGCTTAGGGGGACAGGGGGTGGATGAGCAGTTCTTC. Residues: CASSLGGQGVDEQFF.

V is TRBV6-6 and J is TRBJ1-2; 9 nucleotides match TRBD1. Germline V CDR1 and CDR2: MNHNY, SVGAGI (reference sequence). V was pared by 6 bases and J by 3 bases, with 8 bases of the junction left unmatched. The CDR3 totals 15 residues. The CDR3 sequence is CASRQGTGLDYGYTF. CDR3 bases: TGTGCCAGCAGACAGGGGACAGGGCTCGACTATGGCTACACCTTC.

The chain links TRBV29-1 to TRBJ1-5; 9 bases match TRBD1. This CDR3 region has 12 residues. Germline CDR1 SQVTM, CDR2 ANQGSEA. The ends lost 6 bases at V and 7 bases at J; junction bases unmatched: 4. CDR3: CSVIQGAQPQHF. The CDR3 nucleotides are TGCAGCGTCATACAGGGGGCACAGCCCCAGCATTTT.

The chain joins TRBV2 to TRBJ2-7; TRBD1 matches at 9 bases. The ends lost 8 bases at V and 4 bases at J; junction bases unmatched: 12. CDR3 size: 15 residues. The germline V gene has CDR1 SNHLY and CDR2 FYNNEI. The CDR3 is CASRRDRADLYEQYF. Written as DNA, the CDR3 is TGTGCCAGCCGCCGGGACAGGGCCGACCTTTACGAGCAGTACTTC.

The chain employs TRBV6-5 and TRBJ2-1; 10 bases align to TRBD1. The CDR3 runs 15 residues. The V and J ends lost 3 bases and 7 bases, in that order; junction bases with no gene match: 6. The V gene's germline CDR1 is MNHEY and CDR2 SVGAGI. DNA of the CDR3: TGTGCCAGCAGTTATCACCGGGACAGGGGAAATGAGCAGTTCTTC. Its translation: CASSYHRDRGNEQFF.

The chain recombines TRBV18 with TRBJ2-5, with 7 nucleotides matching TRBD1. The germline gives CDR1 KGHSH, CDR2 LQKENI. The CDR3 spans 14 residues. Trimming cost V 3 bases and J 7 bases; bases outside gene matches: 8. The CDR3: CASSPGTTGATQYF. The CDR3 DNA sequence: TGTGCCAGCTCACCCGGGACAACAGGGGCGACCCAGTACTTC.

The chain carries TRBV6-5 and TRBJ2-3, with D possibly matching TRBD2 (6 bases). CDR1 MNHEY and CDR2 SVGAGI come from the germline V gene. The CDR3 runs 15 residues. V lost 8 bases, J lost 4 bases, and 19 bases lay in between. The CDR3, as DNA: TGTGCCAGCCGCGGGACTCCCCTTAGGGCAGATACGCAGTATTTT. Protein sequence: CASRGTPLRADTQYF.

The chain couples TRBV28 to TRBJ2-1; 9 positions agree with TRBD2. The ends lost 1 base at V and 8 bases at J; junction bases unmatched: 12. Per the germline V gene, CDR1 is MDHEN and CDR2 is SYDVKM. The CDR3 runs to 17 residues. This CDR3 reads CASSLSPGAGGVDEQFF. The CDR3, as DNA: TGTGCCAGCAGTTTATCACCAGGGGCGGGAGGGGTCGATGAGCAGTTCTTC.

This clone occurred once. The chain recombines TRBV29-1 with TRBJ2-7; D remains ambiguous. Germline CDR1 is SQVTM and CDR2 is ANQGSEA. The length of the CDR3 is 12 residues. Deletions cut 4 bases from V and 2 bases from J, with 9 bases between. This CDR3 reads CSVGAGTYEQYF. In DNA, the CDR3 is TGCAGCGTTGGGGCAGGAACCTACGAGCAGTACTTC.

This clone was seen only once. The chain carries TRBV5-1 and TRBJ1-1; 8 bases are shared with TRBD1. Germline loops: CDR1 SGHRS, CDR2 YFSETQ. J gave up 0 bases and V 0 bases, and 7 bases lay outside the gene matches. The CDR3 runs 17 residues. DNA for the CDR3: TGCGCCAGCAGCTTGGACAGGGGGAATCTGGTGAACACTGAAGCTTTCTTT. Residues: CASSLDRGNLVNTEAFF.

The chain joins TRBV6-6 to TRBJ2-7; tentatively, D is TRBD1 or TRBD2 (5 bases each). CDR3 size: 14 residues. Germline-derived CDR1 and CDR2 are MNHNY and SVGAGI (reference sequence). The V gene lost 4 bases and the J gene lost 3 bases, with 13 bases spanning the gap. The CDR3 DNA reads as TGTGCCAGCAGTTTGGGGGAGAGGGTCTACGAGCAGTACTTC. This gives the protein CASSLGERVYEQYF.